The 8 T cell receptor beta chains below come from one sample, sequenced in a study of response to subunit inactivated influenza vaccine. MiXCR, run by TCRdb on the RT-PCR reads, gives a single entry per CDR3 protein. The data contain 550,000 to 800,000 distinct CDR3 sequences, 15% to 19% of them singletons. The sample consisted of PBMCs from blood, taken roughly 13 days after vaccination. The receptor set was obtained from a man aged 50 to 60 who received an inactivated influenza vaccine.

The chain employs TRBV7-9 and TRBJ2-7; 11 bases line up with TRBD2. The germline V gene encodes CDR1 SEHNR and CDR2 FQNEAQ (reference sequence). The CDR3 totals 15 residues. The V segment lost 5 bases and the J segment 6 bases; nucleotides outside the gene matches: 9. CDR3 region: CASSLTSGVLSEQYF. Here the CDR3 DNA reads TGTGCCAGCAGCCTGACTAGCGGGGTCCTTAGCGAGCAGTACTTC.

The J gene is TRBJ2-3, the V gene TRBV28; 8 bases fit TRBD2. After removal of 6 bases from V and 6 bases from J, the junction contained 2 bases not matched to a gene. CDR3 length equals 12 residues. Germline assignment: CDR1 MDHEN and CDR2 SYDVKM. CDR3 nucleotide sequence: TGTGCCAGCAGGGGACTAGTGGATACGCAGTATTTT. It is translated as CASRGLVDTQYF.

This clonotype showed up just a few times. V usage is TRBV12-3 or TRBV12-4 and J usage is TRBJ2-5, with unresolved D. The CDR3 is 11 amino acids. V lost 3 bases and J 12 bases, leaving 11 bases between the germline ends. The CDR3 region is CASSFASWKYF. In DNA, the CDR3 is TGTGCCAGCAGTTTTGCTAGTTGGAAGTACTTC.

There are a few counts of this clonotype. The J gene is TRBJ2-7, the V gene TRBV29-1; D is undetermined. This CDR3 has 13 residues. CDR1 is SQVTM, CDR2 ANQGSEA, per germline. The V and J ends lost 0 bases and 2 bases respectively, with 8 bases between them. CDR3 sequence (DNA): TGCAGCGTTGAAGATAGGTGGACCTACGAGCAGTACTTC. This gives the protein CSVEDRWTYEQYF.

This clonotype was observed a handful of times. The chain has TRBV7-9 and TRBJ2-3, with unresolved D. The CDR3 totals 14 residues. The V gene's germline CDR1 is SEHNR and CDR2 FQNEAQ (reference sequence). The V gene lost 5 bases and the J gene lost 0 bases, with 9 bases spanning the gap. The CDR3 DNA reads TGTGCCAGCAGCCCGCTGGTCAGCACAGATACGCAGTATTTT. This sequence encodes CASSPLVSTDTQYF.

Concerning this clonotype itself: The junction and the germline gene differ at one end; a read error may be behind it. The J gene is TRBJ1-2, the V gene TRBV20-1; TRBD1 is a possible D gene (6 bases). CDR3 length equals 12 residues. CDR1 is DFQATT and CDR2 is SNEGSKA in the germline V gene (reference sequence). CDR3 coding DNA: TGCAGTGAAACACAGGGCAGATATGGCGACACCTTC. It specifies CSETQGRYGDTF.

This clonotype was recorded a few times. The gene calls are TRBV11-1 and TRBJ2-1; TRBD2 agrees at 11 bases. The CDR3 extends over 18 amino acids. The V and J ends lost 5 bases and 2 bases, in that order; junction bases with no gene match: 11. The germline CDR1 and CDR2 sequences are SGHAT and FQDESV (reference sequence). CDR3 nucleotides: TGTGCCAGCAGCGACGGGACAGGGACTAGCGGCACCTACAATGAGCAGTTCTTC. Its protein is CASSDGTGTSGTYNEQFF.

This clonotype was detected only a few times. The chain recombines TRBV10-2 with TRBJ2-1; tentatively, D is TRBD2 (5 bases). The germline V gene has CDR1 WSHSY and CDR2 SAAADI. The CDR3 consists of 17 residues. V was cut by 0 bases and J by 5 bases, with 17 bases left in between. The CDR3 DNA reads TGCGCCAGCAGTGAGTCCGGGCGGACTCATACCAACAATGAGCAGTTCTTC. It translates to CASSESGRTHTNNEQFF.